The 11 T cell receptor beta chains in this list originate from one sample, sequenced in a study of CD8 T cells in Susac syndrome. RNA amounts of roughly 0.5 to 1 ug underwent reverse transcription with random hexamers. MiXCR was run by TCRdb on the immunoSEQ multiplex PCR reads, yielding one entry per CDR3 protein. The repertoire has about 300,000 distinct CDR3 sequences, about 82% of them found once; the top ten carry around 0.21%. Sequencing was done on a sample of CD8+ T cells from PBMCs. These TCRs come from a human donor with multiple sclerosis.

The CDR3 protein is CASYDSPSSYEQYF. In nucleotides, the CDR3 is TGCGCCAGCTACGACTCGCCTAGCTCCTACGAGCAGTACTTC. J is TRBJ2-7 and V is TRBV5-1; D is ambiguous. Germline V gene sequence: CDR1 SGHRS, CDR2 YFSETQ. Between the trimmed V and J ends, which lost 7 bases and 0 bases, there was a span of 14 bases. The CDR3 has 14 residues.

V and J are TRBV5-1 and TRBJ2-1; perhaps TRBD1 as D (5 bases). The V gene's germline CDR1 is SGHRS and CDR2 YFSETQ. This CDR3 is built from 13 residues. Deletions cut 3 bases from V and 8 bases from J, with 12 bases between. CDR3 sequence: CASSSGQGDEQFF. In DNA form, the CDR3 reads TGCGCCAGCAGCTCCGGTCAAGGGGATGAGCAGTTCTTC. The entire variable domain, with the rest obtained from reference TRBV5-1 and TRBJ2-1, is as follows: KAGVTQTPRYLIKTRGQQVTLSCSPISGHRSVSWYQQTPGQGLQFLFEYFSETQRNKGNFPGRFSGRQFSNSRSEMNVSTLELGDSALYLCASSSGQGDEQFFGPGTRLTVL.

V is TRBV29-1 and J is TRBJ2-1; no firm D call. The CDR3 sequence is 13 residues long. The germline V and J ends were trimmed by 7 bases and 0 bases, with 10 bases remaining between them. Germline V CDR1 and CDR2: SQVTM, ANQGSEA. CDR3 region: CSADLYSYNEQFF. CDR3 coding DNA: TGCAGCGCCGACCTTTACTCCTACAATGAGCAGTTCTTC.

The CDR3 DNA reads TGCGCCAGCAGCCAGGTTGAGGGGGATTTGCAGCCCCAGCATTTT. The encoded protein is CASSQVEGDLQPQHF. The rearrangement links TRBV4-1 to TRBJ1-5; TRBD1 might be the D (6 bases). Trimming removed 3 bases from V and 7 bases from J, with 16 bases in between. Germline V gene lookup returns CDR1 MGHRA and CDR2 YSYEKL. The CDR3 contains 15 residues.

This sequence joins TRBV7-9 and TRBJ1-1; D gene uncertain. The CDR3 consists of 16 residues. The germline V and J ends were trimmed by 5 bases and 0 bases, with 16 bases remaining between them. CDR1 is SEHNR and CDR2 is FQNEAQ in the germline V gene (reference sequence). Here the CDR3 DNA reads TGTGCCAGCAGCGTGGGAGAACTCCTCTTGAACACTGAAGCTTTCTTT. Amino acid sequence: CASSVGELLLNTEAFF.

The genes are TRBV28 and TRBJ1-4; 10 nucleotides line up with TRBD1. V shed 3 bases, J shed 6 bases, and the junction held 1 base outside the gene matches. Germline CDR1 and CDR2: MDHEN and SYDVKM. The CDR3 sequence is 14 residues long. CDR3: CASSLGTGDEKLFF. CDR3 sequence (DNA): TGTGCCAGCAGTTTGGGGACAGGGGATGAAAAACTGTTTTTT.

CDR3 amino acids: CASSQGLDFQGDTQYF. Written as DNA, the CDR3 is TGTGCCAGCAGCCAAGGTTTGGACTTTCAAGGGGATACGCAGTATTTT. This chain joins TRBV3-1 and TRBJ2-3; D is possibly TRBD2 (5 bases). Germline V gene lookup returns CDR1 LGHDT and CDR2 YNNKEL (reference sequence). V gave up 1 base and J gave up 6 bases, with 17 bases separating them. The CDR3 has 16 amino acids.

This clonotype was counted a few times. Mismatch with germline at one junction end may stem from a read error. In nucleotides, the CDR3 is TGTGCCAGCAGTTTAAGTGAATTGGGAGGGAGGTACCAAGAGACCCAGTATTTC. Protein sequence: CASSLSELGGRYQETQYF. This chain connects TRBV28 to TRBJ2-5; 7 bases are shared with TRBD2. CDR1 MDHEN and CDR2 SYDVKM come from the germline V gene. This CDR3 is built from 18 residues.

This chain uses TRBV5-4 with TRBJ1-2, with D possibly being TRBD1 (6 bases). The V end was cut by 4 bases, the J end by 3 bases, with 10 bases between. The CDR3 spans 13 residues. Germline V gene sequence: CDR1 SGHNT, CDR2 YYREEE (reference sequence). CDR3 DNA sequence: TGTGCCAGCAGCCCAGGGGACTACTATGGCTACACCTTC. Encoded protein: CASSPGDYYGYTF.

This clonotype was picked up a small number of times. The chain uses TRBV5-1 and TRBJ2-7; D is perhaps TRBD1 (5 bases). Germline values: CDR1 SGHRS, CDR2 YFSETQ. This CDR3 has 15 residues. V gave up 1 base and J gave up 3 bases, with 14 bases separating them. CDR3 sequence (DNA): TGCGCCAGCAGCTTGTTGGACACATACTTCTACGAGCAGTACTTC. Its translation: CASSLLDTYFYEQYF.

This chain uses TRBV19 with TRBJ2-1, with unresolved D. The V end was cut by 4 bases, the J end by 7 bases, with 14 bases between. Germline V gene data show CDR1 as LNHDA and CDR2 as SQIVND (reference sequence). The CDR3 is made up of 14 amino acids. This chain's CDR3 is CASSNGPVWNEQFF. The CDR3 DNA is TGTGCCAGTAGTAACGGACCGGTCTGGAATGAGCAGTTCTTC.